Listed below are T cell receptor beta chains from one sample, sequenced in a study of vaccination and CD4 T cells after COVID-19. TCRdb recomputed calls from the PCR reads with MiXCR, one row per CDR3 protein. The data show about 20,000 distinct CDR3 sequences, over 75% seen once. For these receptors, no antigen is known. Specimen: CD4+ T cells from blood, cultured in vitro, collected after SARS-CoV-2 vaccination. The source of these receptors is a human donor who received a COVID-19 vaccine. CDR3s include the opening cysteine and the closing phenylalanine or tryptophan. The order of the fields is J gene, CDR3 length, D gene, V gene, clone size, CDR3 protein, CDR3 DNA. D genes are given only for firm matches. Expanded clones are given a class, and other clones once, few, many or no size at all.

>TRBJ1-5|13|TRBD1|TRBV20-1|-
CSAQTGGDQPQHF
TGCAGTGCCCAGACAGGGGGCGATCAGCCCCAGCATTTT
>TRBJ2-5|15|TRBD2|TRBV7-2|-
CASSSGLAGPRAQYF
TGTGCCAGCAGCTCGGGACTAGCGGGGCCCAGGGCCCAGTACTTC
>TRBJ2-7|14|TRBD1|TRBV6-1|once
CASTPGQEAYEQYF
TGTGCCAGCACCCCCGGACAGGAGGCCTACGAGCAGTACTTC
>TRBJ1-5|14|-|TRBV18|once
CASSTTVSNQPQHF
TGTGCCAGCTCAACGACAGTTAGCAATCAGCCCCAGCATTTT
>TRBJ2-3|16|-|TRBV11-3|once
CASSFARGPFTDTQYF
TGTGCCAGCAGCTTCGCGCGGGGGCCATTCACAGATACGCAGTATTTT
>TRBJ2-3|16|TRBD2|TRBV30|-
CAWSIGLAGGTDTQYF
TGTGCCTGGAGTATAGGACTAGCGGGGGGCACAGATACGCAGTATTTT
>TRBJ2-3|19|TRBD2|TRBV2|-
CASNGASGVQSSSTDTQYF
TGTGCCAGCAATGGGGCTAGCGGGGTACAGTCATCTAGCACAGATACGCAGTATTTT
>TRBJ2-7|16|TRBD2|TRBV15|-
CATSSEGLAGVYEQYF
TGTGCCACCAGCAGTGAAGGGCTAGCGGGGGTCTACGAGCAGTACTTC
>TRBJ2-7|11|-|TRBV20-1|-
CSASEGGRIYF
TGCAGTGCTAGCGAGGGGGGTCGAATATACTTC
>TRBJ1-1|13|-|TRBV6-1|-
CASSDPPPEEAFF
TGTGCCAGCAGTGACCCCCCCCCCGAGGAAGCTTTCTTT